This TCR beta chain was profiled in a study of blood T cell repertoires in COVID-19. Sequencing used immunoSEQ multiplex PCR; TCRdb keeps in-frame clones, though not all of them. The sample contains 200,000 to 250,000 clones, about nine tenths of which appear only once. The CDR3 sequence is 15 residues long. Losses at the gene ends were 0 bases for V and 6 bases for J; bases not matched to a gene: 1. Per the germline V gene, CDR1 is MNHEY and CDR2 is SVGAGI. The sample consisted of peripheral blood. The chain combines TRBV6-5 with TRBJ2-1; 11 nucleotides align to TRBD2. The TCR comes from a man in his fifties or sixties who had recovered from COVID-19. The CDR3 region is CASSYSSGRANEQFF. DNA of the CDR3: TGTGCCAGCAGTTACTCTAGCGGGAGGGCCAATGAGCAGTTCTTC.